What follows describes a single TCR beta chain. This specimen belongs to a study of blood T cell repertoires in COVID-19. The wider study: Samples representing acute and convalescent COVID-19 were sourced from the United States, Italy and Spain. Nucleic acid was either cDNA or gDNA, and it came from T cells, B-cell-depleted T cells, or PBMCs.

Methods used by the authors: Reference gene primer amplification gave nucleated cell count estimates. Measured with immunoSEQ multiplex PCR; TCRdb has only the in-frame clones, and not every one. The D gene and trimming were derived from the DNA, and the V and J assignments and clone size from that table. Here the sample spans under 55,000 clones, 79% being singletons. V lost 6 bases, J lost 4 bases, and 11 bases stayed unmatched. CDR3 length equals 16 residues. Material: peripheral blood. The clonotype comes from a man between 70 and 80 years old with acute or convalescent COVID-19. This chain uses TRBV23-1 with TRBJ1-1; 10 bases fit TRBD1. TRBV23-1 is an ORF for which the function is uncertain. The CDR3 is CASSPPRTGGSTEAFF. The DNA for the CDR3 is TGCGCCAGCAGCCCTCCCCGGACAGGGGGGAGCACTGAAGCTTTCTTT.